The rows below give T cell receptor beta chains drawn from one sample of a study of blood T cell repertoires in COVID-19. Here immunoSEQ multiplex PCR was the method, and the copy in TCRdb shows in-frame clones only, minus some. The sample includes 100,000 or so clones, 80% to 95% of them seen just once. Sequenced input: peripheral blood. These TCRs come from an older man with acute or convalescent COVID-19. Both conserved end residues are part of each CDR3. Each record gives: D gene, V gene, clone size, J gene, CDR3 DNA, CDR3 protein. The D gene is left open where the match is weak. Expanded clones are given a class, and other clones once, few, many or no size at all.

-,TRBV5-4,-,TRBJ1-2,TGTGCCAGCAGCTTGGGGATTAGACAGGACTTTCTTGATGGCTACACCTTC,CASSLGIRQDFLDGYTF
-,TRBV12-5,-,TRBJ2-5,TGTGCTAGTGGTTTGAATGGTCAGTCCGAGACCCAGTACTTC,CASGLNGQSETQYF
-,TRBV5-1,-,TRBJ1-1,TGCGCCAGCAGCCTGACAGTGAACACTGAAGCTTTCTTT,CASSLTVNTEAFF
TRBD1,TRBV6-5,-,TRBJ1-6,TGTGCCAGCAAGGGACAGTTTAATTCACCCCTCCACTTT,CASKGQFNSPLHF
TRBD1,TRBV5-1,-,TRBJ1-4,TGCGCCAGCAGAACGGGACAGCCTAATGAAAAACTGTTTTTT,CASRTGQPNEKLFF
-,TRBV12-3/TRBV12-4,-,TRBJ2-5,TGTGCCAGCAGTCCAGACCGGGAGGAGACCCAGTACTTC,CASSPDREETQYF
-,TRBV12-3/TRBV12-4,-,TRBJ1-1,TGTGCCAGCAGTTTGCGAGGGAACACTGAAGCTTTCTTT,CASSLRGNTEAFF
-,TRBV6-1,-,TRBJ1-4,TGTGCCAGCAGTGCCGAGGGCACTTCAACTAATGAAAAACTGTTTTTT,CASSAEGTSTNEKLFF
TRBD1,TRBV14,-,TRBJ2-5,TGTGCCAGCAGCCAAGTGAGGGGGCTTCGGGAGACCCAGTACTTC,CASSQVRGLRETQYF
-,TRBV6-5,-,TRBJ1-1,TGTGCCAGCAGTTACTCGTACCAGATCACTGAAGCTTTCTTT,CASSYSYQITEAFF
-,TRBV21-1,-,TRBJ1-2,TGTGCCAGCAGCCTAAGGACGTCGGAGGGCTATGGCTACACCTTC,CASSLRTSEGYGYTF
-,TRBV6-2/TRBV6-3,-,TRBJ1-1,TGTGCCAGCAGATACGACACGACAAACCTGAAGGACACTGAAGCTTTCTTT,CASRYDTTNLKDTEAFF
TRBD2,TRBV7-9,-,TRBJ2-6,TGTGCCAGCAGCTCGCCTAGCGGGAGGGCTGGTGGGGCCAACGTCCTGACTTTC,CASSSPSGRAGGANVLTF
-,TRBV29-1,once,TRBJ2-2,TGCAGCGCGGACGGGAGACACACCGGGGAGCTGTTTTTT,CSADGRHTGELFF
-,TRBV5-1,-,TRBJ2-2,TGCGCCACCAGGACTACAGGGGCTGGCACCGGGGAGCTGTTTTTT,CATRTTGAGTGELFF
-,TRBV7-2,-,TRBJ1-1,TGTGCCAGCAGCTTAAGTCAGGGGTTGAACACTGAAGCTTTCTTT,CASSLSQGLNTEAFF
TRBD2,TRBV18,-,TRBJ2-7,TGTGCCAGCTCACCAGCTAGCGGGTTCTACGAGCAGTACTTC,CASSPASGFYEQYF
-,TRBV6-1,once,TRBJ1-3,TGTGCCAGCAGTGAACGCGGGGTCTCTGGAAACACCATATATTTT,CASSERGVSGNTIYF
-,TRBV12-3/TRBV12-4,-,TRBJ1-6,TGTGCCAGCTCCCAGGGTAAATATTCACCCCTCCACTTT,CASSQGKYSPLHF
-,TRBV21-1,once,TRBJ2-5,TGTGCCAGCAGCTTCGATCGTTCCGGAGAGACCCAGTACTTC,CASSFDRSGETQYF
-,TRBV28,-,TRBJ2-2,TGTGCCAGCACTCGCCAGGGAGGCACCGGGGAGCTGTTTTTT,CASTRQGGTGELFF
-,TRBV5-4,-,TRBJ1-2,TGTGCCAGCAGTCGGCAGAACCAGGGCGTCTATGGCTACACCTTC,CASSRQNQGVYGYTF